This T cell receptor (beta chain) comes out of a study of Graves' ophthalmopathy and Graves' hyperthyroidism. Whole-study findings and limits: A 13-signature model separated ophthalmopathy from stable hyperthyroidism, about 91% sensitivity, 65% to 82% specificity. Detection in blood was also observed for most expanded thyroid clonotypes above 0.001 frequency.

TCR beta CDR3 amplification used RNA transcripts. HTBI-primed first-round RT-PCR preceded second-round multiplex PCR. Using its own MiXCR run on the multiplex PCR reads, TCRdb lists one record per CDR3 protein. The sample includes roughly 400,000 distinct CDR3 sequences, around 17% seen only once; the top ten take roughly 1.6%. Other autoimmune disease, uncontrolled infection, pregnancy and lactation led to exclusion. The source of the PBMCs was less than 12 ml of fresh peripheral blood. In its sample, this clonotype was seen many times. Its target is unknown. Trimming removed 4 bases from V and 3 bases from J; junction bases left unmatched: 5. The V gene's germline CDR1 is SGHTA and CDR2 FQGNSA. This CDR3 has 14 amino acids.

The clonotype originates from a woman in her late teens or twenties with Graves' ophthalmopathy. The chain employs TRBV7-2 and TRBJ1-2; 7 bases map to TRBD1. Sequenced: peripheral blood. The CDR3 here is CASSYPTGYYGYTF. In DNA, the CDR3 is TGTGCCAGCAGCTATCCGACAGGGTACTATGGCTACACCTTC.